This is a list of T cell receptor beta chains from one sample in a study of blood T cells in healthy people across ages. TCRdb reprocessed the 5' RACE reads via MiXCR and lists one record per CDR3 protein. The sample includes about 1.1 million distinct CDR3 sequences, less than 45% of them seen just once. The sequencing input was blood. Receptors originate from a man aged 18-30 years in good health. CDR3s include the opening cysteine and the closing phenylalanine or tryptophan. D genes are given only for firm matches. Rows give clone size only sometimes, using once, few, many, or a class for an expanded clone.

d_gene,j_gene,v_gene,abundance,CDR3aa,CDR3nt
TRBD1,TRBJ2-7,TRBV12-5,-,CASGLGRDRGSYEQYF,TGTGCTAGTGGTTTGGGCCGGGACAGGGGCTCCTACGAGCAGTACTTC
TRBD1,TRBJ1-2,TRBV4-3,few,CASSSYRDRDYGYTF,TGCGCCAGCAGCTCTTACCGGGACAGGGACTATGGCTACACCTTC
TRBD1,TRBJ1-2,TRBV7-9,few,CASSLGTGDNYGYTF,TGTGCCAGCAGCCTCGGGACAGGGGATAACTATGGCTACACCTTC
-,TRBJ1-1,TRBV6-2/TRBV6-3,-,CASSYVAGLTEAFF,TGTGCCAGCAGTTACGTTGCAGGGCTCACTGAAGCTTTCTTT
-,TRBJ1-6,TRBV9,-,CASSVGETSYNSPLHF,TGTGCCAGCAGCGTAGGTGAAACCTCCTATAATTCACCCCTCCACTTT
-,TRBJ2-5,TRBV20-1,-,CSADTGETQYF,TGCAGTGCCGACACCGGAGAGACCCAGTACTTC
TRBD1,TRBJ1-2,TRBV7-2,-,CASSLIGTGIYGYTF,TGTGCCAGCAGTCTAATCGGGACAGGGATTTATGGCTACACCTTC
-,TRBJ2-3,TRBV6-5,few,CASRIQGWGTDTQYF,TGTGCCAGCAGGATACAGGGCTGGGGCACAGATACGCAGTATTTT
-,TRBJ2-5,TRBV12-3/TRBV12-4,-,CASRRTGMETQYF,TGTGCCAGCAGGCGAACAGGGATGGAGACCCAGTACTTC
-,TRBJ2-3,TRBV27,-,CANSFQDTQYF,TGTGCCAACAGTTTCCAGGATACGCAGTATTTT
-,TRBJ2-3,TRBV12-5,-,CASGLSLDTQYF,TGTGCTAGTGGTTTGTCGTTGGATACGCAGTATTTT
-,TRBJ1-2,TRBV20-1,-,CSARDGGAYGYTF,TGCAGTGCTAGAGATGGGGGGGCTTATGGCTACACCTTC
TRBD1,TRBJ1-2,TRBV7-2,-,CASSSSGTGGNYGYTF,TGTGCCAGCAGCTCATCCGGGACAGGGGGCAACTATGGCTACACCTTC
-,TRBJ2-3,TRBV9,-,CASSVGTLGLDTQYF,TGTGCCAGCAGCGTAGGAACCTTAGGGTTAGATACGCAGTATTTT
TRBD2,TRBJ2-5,TRBV7-2,few,CASSARTSGGALETQYF,TGTGCCAGCAGCGCTCGGACTAGCGGGGGGGCATTGGAGACCCAGTACTTC
-,TRBJ1-2,TRBV27,-,CASSFDLGSEYGYTF,TGTGCCAGCAGTTTCGATTTAGGCAGCGAGTATGGCTACACCTTC
TRBD2,TRBJ2-1,TRBV10-3,few,CAISGRSSGGAMNEQFF,TGTGCCATCAGTGGCCGATCTAGCGGGGGGGCCATGAATGAGCAGTTCTTC
TRBD2,TRBJ2-1,TRBV7-2,once,CASSPATRRGGDPWNDEQFF,TGTGCCAGCAGCCCTGCGACGCGACGGGGGGGAGACCCTTGGAACGATGAGCAGTTCTTC
-,TRBJ2-3,TRBV20-1,-,CSAPVTTGTQYF,TGCAGTGCGCCGGTCACCACAGGTACGCAGTATTTT
-,TRBJ1-1,TRBV27,-,CASSWGRRTEAFF,TGTGCCAGCAGTTGGGGCAGACGGACTGAAGCTTTCTTT
-,TRBJ1-5,TRBV9,-,CASSVAGGINQPQHF,TGTGCCAGCAGCGTAGCTGGCGGGATAAACCAGCCCCAGCATTTT
-,TRBJ2-3,TRBV7-9,-,CASTHGTDTQYF,TGTGCCAGCACTCATGGAACAGATACGCAGTATTTT
-,TRBJ2-5,TRBV7-6,few,CASTLNAGVETQYF,TGTGCCAGCACCCTTAATGCGGGCGTAGAGACCCAGTACTTC
-,TRBJ1-2,TRBV4-3,-,CASSAVPYYGYTF,TGCGCCAGCTCAGCAGTCCCATACTATGGCTACACCTTC
TRBD1,TRBJ1-5,TRBV12-3/TRBV12-4,few,CASSRDRGVSQPQHF,TGTGCCAGCAGCCGGGACAGGGGAGTAAGTCAGCCCCAGCATTTT
TRBD1,TRBJ1-5,TRBV7-8,few,CASSSIGAQGVSNQPQHF,TGTGCCAGCAGCTCCATAGGGGCACAGGGGGTCAGCAATCAGCCCCAGCATTTT
TRBD2,TRBJ2-3,TRBV20-1,few,CSAPLWRGDTDTQYF,TGCAGTGCTCCCCTATGGCGGGGGGACACAGATACGCAGTATTTT
-,TRBJ1-5,TRBV2,-,CASSERVPWNQPQHF,TGTGCCAGCAGTGAAAGGGTCCCCTGGAATCAGCCCCAGCATTTT
-,TRBJ1-5,TRBV6-5,-,CASSSSGFRDGGGQPQHF,TGTGCCAGCAGTTCCTCCGGTTTCCGTGACGGTGGCGGGCAGCCCCAGCATTTT
-,TRBJ1-1,TRBV11-2,-,CASSLVGAGEAFF,TGTGCCAGCAGCTTAGTGGGGGCAGGGGAAGCTTTCTTT
-,TRBJ2-1,TRBV25-1,-,CASSEIVAGGNEQFF,TGTGCCAGCAGTGAAATAGTGGCAGGCGGAAATGAGCAGTTCTTC
-,TRBJ2-4,TRBV25-1,-,CASSGAHRGKNIQYF,TGTGCCAGCAGTGGTGCCCATAGGGGGAAAAACATTCAGTACTTC
-,TRBJ1-1,TRBV6-5,-,CASTQGRLNTEAFF,TGTGCCAGCACCCAGGGACGGTTGAACACTGAAGCTTTCTTT
TRBD1,TRBJ1-3,TRBV9,-,CASSLRTGESGNTIYF,TGTGCCAGCAGCCTGCGGACAGGGGAATCTGGAAACACCATATATTTT
-,TRBJ1-5,TRBV4-2,-,CASSQETEGQPQHF,TGTGCCAGCAGCCAAGAGACAGAGGGTCAGCCCCAGCATTTT
-,TRBJ1-5,TRBV29-1,few,CSVGGLRNQPQHF,TGCAGCGTTGGGGGATTGAGGAATCAGCCCCAGCATTTT
-,TRBJ2-3,TRBV6-2/TRBV6-3,-,CASSYWPPTRDTQYF,TGTGCCAGCAGTTACTGGCCACCAACCAGAGATACGCAGTATTTT
TRBD1,TRBJ2-2,TRBV20-1,few,CSASRQGNTGELFF,TGCAGTGCTAGCAGACAGGGAAACACCGGGGAGCTGTTTTTT
-,TRBJ1-1,TRBV6-2/TRBV6-3,-,CASSSTGRYFSTEAFF,TGTGCCAGCAGTTCAACGGGCCGCTACTTTAGCACTGAAGCTTTCTTT
-,TRBJ2-5,TRBV28,-,CASSEQGPTETQYF,TGTGCCAGCTCCGAACAGGGTCCTACAGAGACCCAGTACTTC
TRBD1,TRBJ1-5,TRBV15,-,CATSKRGLQPQHF,TGTGCCACCAGTAAGAGGGGGCTTCAGCCCCAGCATTTT
-,TRBJ2-3,TRBV4-1,few,CASSQRGGPTDTQYF,TGCGCCAGCAGCCAAAGGGGGGGCCCCACAGATACGCAGTATTTT
TRBD2,TRBJ2-3,TRBV5-8,-,CASSLGTAGGITDTQYF,TGTGCCAGCAGCTTGGGGACAGCGGGGGGGATCACAGATACGCAGTATTTT
-,TRBJ2-7,TRBV7-2,-,CASSYIGTGYNEQYF,TGTGCCAGCAGCTACATAGGAACAGGGTACAATGAGCAGTACTTC
-,TRBJ1-5,TRBV24-1,-,CATRGTDDQPQHF,TGTGCCACCCGCGGGACGGATGATCAGCCCCAGCATTTT
-,TRBJ1-1,TRBV6-2/TRBV6-3,once,CASLVQANTEAFF,TGTGCCAGCTTGGTACAGGCGAACACTGAAGCTTTCTTT
TRBD2,TRBJ2-7,TRBV9,few,CASNKLAGPTYEQYF,TGTGCCAGCAATAAACTAGCGGGGCCCACCTACGAGCAGTACTTC
TRBD1,TRBJ1-1,TRBV14,-,CASSPNTRGPQMNTEAFF,TGTGCCAGCAGCCCCAATACTAGGGGGCCTCAGATGAACACTGAAGCTTTCTTT
-,TRBJ2-5,TRBV5-1,-,CASNLNLNEQYF,TGCGCCAGCAACTTAAACCTGAATGAGCAGTACTTC
-,TRBJ2-3,TRBV4-3,-,CASSQVGSSEGNTQYF,TGCGCCAGCAGCCAAGTCGGGAGTTCTGAGGGAAATACGCAGTATTTT
-,TRBJ2-3,TRBV6-6,-,CASSNDIDTQYF,TGTGCCAGCAGTAACGACATAGATACGCAGTATTTT